The 26 T cell receptor beta chains reported below all come from one sample, sequenced in a study of T cells after posttransplantation cyclophosphamide. Sequencing used immunoSEQ multiplex PCR; TCRdb keeps in-frame clones, though not all of them. The top ten clones hold 3.5% of a sample with roughly 14,000 clones, roughly 87% of them seen once. Control samples came 1 year after myeloablative marrow transplants with methotrexate plus calcineurin inhibitor. Material: PBMCs, obtained after an allogeneic stem cell transplant with a calcineurin inhibitor and methotrexate. The receptors shown here come from a male patient between 45 and 60 years old who received an allogeneic stem cell transplant from an unrelated donor, was CMV-positive, and had chronic GVHD only. Certain T cells may be donor cells from the graft.

V is TRBV6-1 and J is TRBJ2-7; 8 bases fit TRBD1. J was trimmed by 2 bases and V by 6 bases; bases with no gene match: 9. This CDR3 spans 15 amino acids. Per germline, CDR1 MNHNS and CDR2 SASEGT. The DNA of the CDR3 is TGTGCCAGCAGCCAAGGACAGGGCCCTGCCTACGAGCAGTACTTC. Residues: CASSQGQGPAYEQYF.

This sequence joins TRBV5-8 and TRBJ2-2; D unclear. The CDR3 extends over 14 amino acids. Trimming stripped 1 base from V and 0 bases from J, with 4 bases between. From germline, CDR1 is SGHTS and CDR2 YDEGEE. The CDR3 sequence is CASSLTANTGELFF. CDR3 DNA: TGTGCCAGCAGCTTGACAGCGAACACCGGGGAGCTGTTTTTT.

The chain couples TRBV13 to TRBJ2-5; the D gene is possibly TRBD2 (6 bases). The germline V gene has CDR1 PRHDT and CDR2 FYEKMQ (reference sequence). V was pared by 3 bases and J by 5 bases, with 16 bases between. CDR3 length equals 15 residues. CDR3 amino acids: CASSFPGTGGETQYF. The CDR3 region has the DNA TGTGCCAGCAGCTTTCCGGGGACTGGGGGGGAGACCCAGTACTTC.

V gene TRBV9 combines with J gene TRBJ2-1; D is possibly TRBD2 (6 bases). CDR1 and CDR2 (germline): SGDLS, YYNGEE. CDR3 length equals 15 residues. V lost 0 bases, J lost 3 bases, and 10 bases lay in between. Here the CDR3 DNA reads TGTGCCAGCAGCGTAGGGTCGGGGGACTACAATGAGCAGTTCTTC. It codes for CASSVGSGDYNEQFF.

The rearrangement uses TRBV29-1 and TRBJ1-2; D is uncertain. There are 14 residues in the CDR3. V was clipped by 5 bases and J by 4 bases, with 17 bases between them. Germline CDR1 and CDR2: SQVTM and ANQGSEA. CDR3 sequence (DNA): TGCAGCGTTAAATCGGGAGTTGAGGCCTATGGCTACACCTTC. Encoded protein: CSVKSGVEAYGYTF. Together with reference TRBV29-1 and TRBJ1-2, the CDR3 gives the full variable domain: SAVISQKPSRDICQRGTSLTIQCQVDSQVTMMFWYRQQPGQSLTLIATANQGSEATYESGFVIDKFPISRPNLTFSTLTVSNMSPEDSSIYLCSVKSGVEAYGYTFGSGTRLTVV.

V is TRBV7-9 and J is TRBJ2-5, with D uncertain. Germline loops: CDR1 SEHNR, CDR2 FQNEAQ (reference sequence). Between the trimmed V and J ends, which lost 0 bases and 5 bases, there was a span of 4 bases. The CDR3 has 12 amino acids. The CDR3 DNA is TGTGCCAGCAGCTTAGCTTCGGAGACCCAGTACTTC. This sequence encodes CASSLASETQYF.

V and J are TRBV10-3 and TRBJ2-1; D may be TRBD2 (6 bases). Trimming cost V 5 bases and J 6 bases, with 17 bases left between them. This CDR3 contains 15 residues. In germline, CDR1 is ENHRY, CDR2 SYGVKD. The CDR3 sequence is CAISSSQGGSNEQFF. The CDR3 nucleotides are TGTGCCATCAGTAGTAGTCAGGGAGGTAGCAATGAGCAGTTCTTC.

Remarks on this clone: A read error may produce the germline difference seen at one junction end. The J gene is TRBJ2-5, the V gene TRBV7-2, with no clear D. The CDR3 spans 11 residues. Germline loops: CDR1 SGHTA, CDR2 FQGNSA. CDR3 residues: CASTLRETQYF. CDR3 nucleotides: TGTGCCAGCACCTTACGGGAGACCCAGTACTTC. Full variable domain (missing parts from reference TRBV7-2 and TRBJ2-5): GAGVSQSPSNKVTEKGKDVELRCDPISGHTALYWYRQSLGQGLEFLIYFQGNSAPDKSGLPSDRFSAERTGGSVSTLTIQRTQQEDSAVYLCASTLRETQYFGPGTRLLVL.

A word on this clone: This likely comes from a read error, as the CDR3 has no conserved phenylalanine or tryptophan at its end. Because the CDR3's place on the DNA is in doubt, the DNA is left out and the CDR3 is given as listed by TCRdb. The rearrangement joins TRBV30 to TRBJ1-1. Termini included, the CDR3 measures 11 amino acids. Germline CDR1 GTSNPN, CDR2 SVGIG (reference sequence). CDR3 loop: CAWRDRVGVPL.

The chain couples TRBV6-6 to TRBJ2-7, with D tentatively TRBD2 (7 bases). The CDR3 is 14 residues long. Germline V CDR1 and CDR2: MNHNY, SVGAGI (reference sequence). V lost 5 bases, J lost 9 bases, and 20 bases lay in between. In nucleotides, the CDR3 is TGTGCCAGCAGTCCTCCCGGGGGGCAACCGGGGCAGTACTTC. Protein: CASSPPGGQPGQYF.

This clone was counted between two and nine times. V and J are TRBV21-1 and TRBJ1-3; the table calls TRBD1, which could not be checked here. TRBV21-1 corresponds to a pseudogene. CDR3 length: 17 amino acids. The CDR3 region is CASSKAPSTGNGNTIYF. The DNA of the CDR3 is TGTGCCAGCAGCAAAGCACCATCGACAGGGAATGGAAACACCATATATTTT.

The chain carries TRBV4-1 and TRBJ2-3, with TRBD2 matching over 7 bases. Germline loops: CDR1 MGHRA, CDR2 YSYEKL. V trimming: 5 bases; J trimming: 7 bases; junction bases outside the gene matches: 12. This CDR3 has 15 residues. CDR3 nucleotides: TGCGCCAGCAGCTTGGGGGGGGAGGGAGCATATACGCAGTATTTT. Its protein product is CASSLGGEGAYTQYF.

The table lists this clone with a count of one. This rearrangement joins TRBV6-5 to TRBJ2-7; D call uncertain. Between the trimmed V and J ends, which lost 5 bases and 1 base, there was a span of 15 bases. The length of the CDR3 is 15 residues. Germline CDR1 reads MNHEY; CDR2 reads SVGAGI. The CDR3 DNA reads TGTGCCAGCAGTCCCCTCCCAGGTGGGTCCTACGAGCAGTACTTC. It specifies CASSPLPGGSYEQYF.

The chain recombines TRBV25-1 with TRBJ1-4, with a tentative D call TRBD1 (6 bases). V was cut by 4 bases and J by 2 bases, with 14 bases left in between. Germline CDR1 reads MGHDK; CDR2 reads SYGVNS. The CDR3 runs 16 residues. As DNA, the CDR3 is TGTGCCAGCAGTGGAAGGCTGGGGGCGACTAATGAAAAACTGTTTTTT. Translating it yields CASSGRLGATNEKLFF.

The chain joins TRBV18 to TRBJ2-1, with 7 nucleotides matching TRBD1. The junction had 8 bases not matched to a gene; V was cut back by 3 bases and J by 0 bases. CDR3 length: 17 amino acids. CDR1 KGHSH and CDR2 LQKENI come from the germline V gene. In DNA, the CDR3 is TGTGCCAGCTCACCTCGATCCGGGGACAGCTCCTACAATGAGCAGTTCTTC. Translated: CASSPRSGDSSYNEQFF.

This chain connects TRBV2 to TRBJ2-7; D perhaps matches TRBD1 (6 bases). With 4 bases removed from V and 5 bases from J, the gap between germline ends came to 18 bases. The germline gives CDR1 SNHLY, CDR2 FYNNEI. CDR3 length: 15 amino acids. In nucleotides, the CDR3 is TGTGCCAGCAGTGGGGTCACAGGGAAAGGAAACGAGCAGTACTTC. This gives the protein CASSGVTGKGNEQYF.

This chain connects TRBV4-1 to TRBJ2-1, with TRBD2 matching 16 bases. Germline-derived CDR1 and CDR2 are MGHRA and YSYEKL. V lost 1 base, J lost 4 bases, and 10 bases stayed unmatched. CDR3 size: 20 residues. The CDR3 bases are TGCGCCAGCAGCCAAGTGGGGACTAGCGGGAGGGATTGGGAGTACAATGAGCAGTTCTTC. Encoded protein: CASSQVGTSGRDWEYNEQFF.

The chain has TRBV18 and TRBJ2-7, with 7 bases fitting TRBD2. This CDR3 is 14 amino acids long. Trimming cost V 5 bases and J 7 bases; bases outside gene matches: 11. Germline V gene sequence: CDR1 KGHSH, CDR2 LQKENI. CDR3 sequence: CASSTHAGAVEQYF. The CDR3, as DNA: TGTGCCAGCTCAACTCACGCGGGAGCGGTGGAGCAGTACTTC.

The chain couples TRBV2 to TRBJ2-4; 7 nucleotides agree with TRBD2. The ends lost 7 bases at V and 1 base at J; junction bases unmatched: 10. The CDR3 runs 16 residues. In germline, CDR1 is SNHLY, CDR2 FYNNEI. The CDR3 loop reads CASTGLDGAAKNIQYF. In DNA, the CDR3 is TGTGCCAGCACAGGACTAGACGGAGCCGCCAAAAACATTCAGTACTTC.

This sequence joins TRBV6-5 and TRBJ2-5; TRBD1 is a possible D gene (5 bases). The CDR3 contains 13 residues. Looked up from germline, CDR1 is MNHEY and CDR2 is SVGAGI. Trimming shortened V by 7 bases and J by 7 bases, and 16 bases separated the two germline ends. The CDR3 bases are TGTGCCAGCACTATAGACAGTAAGGGGACCCAGTACTTC. Its translation is CASTIDSKGTQYF.

The CDR3 here is CASSFSRNTEAFF. Written as DNA, the CDR3 is TGTGCCAGCAGCTTTAGTCGTAACACTGAAGCTTTCTTT. The chain joins TRBV7-3 to TRBJ1-1, with no clear D. Germline values: CDR1 SGHTA, CDR2 FQGTGA. The V gene lost 3 bases and the J gene lost 2 bases, with 7 bases spanning the gap. The CDR3 is made up of 13 amino acids.

This clone was counted a single time. The J gene is TRBJ2-1, the V gene TRBV6-5; 9 bases are shared with TRBD1. CDR1 MNHEY and CDR2 SVGAGI come from the germline V gene. The CDR3 runs to 15 residues. V shed 3 bases and J 5 bases; nucleotides not matched to a gene: 5. Written as DNA, the CDR3 is TGTGCCAGCAGTTATAACAGGGGGCGGCACAATGAGCAGTTCTTC. This sequence encodes CASSYNRGRHNEQFF.

This clone was detected once. The chain employs TRBV7-8 and TRBJ2-7; tentatively, D is TRBD2 (5 bases). Germline lookup yields CDR1 SGHVS and CDR2 FQNEAQ. Between the trimmed V and J ends, which lost 6 bases and 6 bases, there was a span of 21 bases. This CDR3 comprises 15 residues. CDR3 loop: CASRPGASPLGEQYF. For the CDR3, the DNA is TGTGCCAGCAGGCCCGGTGCTAGCCCTTTGGGCGAGCAGTACTTC. The whole variable domain, filled in from reference TRBV7-8 and TRBJ2-7, reads GAGVSQSPRYKVAKRGQDVALRCDPISGHVSLFWYQQALGQGPEFLTYFQNEAQLDKSGLPSDRFFAERPEGSVSTLKIQRTQQEDSAVYLCASRPGASPLGEQYFGPGTRLTVT.

This clone was seen a handful of times. The chain is built from TRBV2 and TRBJ1-1; 8 nucleotides agree with TRBD1. Germline V lookup: CDR1 SNHLY, CDR2 FYNNEI. J lost 1 base, V lost 3 bases, and 1 base had no gene match. The CDR3 is made up of 14 amino acids. The CDR3, as DNA: TGTGCCAGCAGTGACGGACAGGGGAACACTGAAGCTTTCTTT. Its translation: CASSDGQGNTEAFF.

The chain couples TRBV27 to TRBJ2-7, with D possibly matching TRBD2 (6 bases). Trimming shortened V by 2 bases and J by 2 bases, and 13 bases separated the two germline ends. CDR1 and CDR2 from the germline V gene are MNHEY and SMNVEV (reference sequence). The CDR3 consists of 15 residues. CDR3 sequence (DNA): TGTGCCAGCAGTTTAAACGGGGGTAAGACCTACGAGCAGTACTTC. Its protein product is CASSLNGGKTYEQYF.

J is TRBJ2-5 and V is TRBV5-4, with D maybe TRBD2 (7 bases). The DNA matches TRBJ2-7 better at its end, which makes the J call doubtful. Germline CDR1 SGHNT, CDR2 YYREEE (reference sequence). CDR3 length: 15 amino acids. The CDR3 spells CASSLGGASSYEQYF. The CDR3 region has the DNA TGTGCCAGCAGTTTAGGGGGGGCCAGCTCCTACGAGCAGTACTTC.